The T cell receptor beta chain under discussion was sequenced for a study of T cell repertoires in breast cancer. During the second nested PCR, blocking oligonucleotides suppressed genes that were not paired. TCRdb passed the emulsion pairing reads through MiXCR, listing each CDR3 protein once. Of about 40,000 distinct CDR3 sequences in the sample, 45% were seen once. This clonotype was seen a single time. The target antigen is unknown. At one end the junction does not follow the germline gene, possibly because of a read error. The CDR3 length is 15 residues. Germline assignment: CDR1 LNHDA and CDR2 SQIVND (reference sequence). Paired alpha-beta TCRs of CD8+ T cells were analyzed by expanded emulsion RT-PCR. General observations from the study: Shared TCRs had various nucleotide encodings, suggesting antigen-based selection and expansion. TRBV7 predominated among shared TCRs, possibly a bias from eight TRBV7 primers. Tumor-involved sentinel lymph nodes shared about fourfold more TCRs with matched tumors than tumor-free nodes (roughly 8% versus 2%).

The sample comprised CD8+ T cells. This rearrangement joins TRBV19 to TRBJ2-1; 8 bases are a match to TRBD1. The clonotype comes from a pool of human donors with breast cancer or a healthy control (not recorded which). The CDR3 DNA follows: TGTGCCAGTACCACGACAGGGGTCTCGTGGAATGGGCAGTTCTTC. This translates into CASTTTGVSWNGQFF.